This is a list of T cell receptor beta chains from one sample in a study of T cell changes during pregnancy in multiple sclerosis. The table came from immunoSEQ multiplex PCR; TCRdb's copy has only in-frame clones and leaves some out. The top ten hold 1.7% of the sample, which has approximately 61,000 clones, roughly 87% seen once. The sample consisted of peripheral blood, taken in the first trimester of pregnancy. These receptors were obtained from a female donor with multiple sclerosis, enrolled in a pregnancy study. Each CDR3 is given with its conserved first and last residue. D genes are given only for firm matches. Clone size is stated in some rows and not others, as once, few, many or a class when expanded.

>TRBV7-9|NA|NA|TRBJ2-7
CASTHRDSYEQYF
TGTGCCAGCACCCACAGGGATTCCTACGAGCAGTACTTC
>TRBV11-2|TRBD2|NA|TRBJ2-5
CASSLGPGEGETQYF
TGTGCCAGCAGCTTAGGGCCCGGGGAGGGGGAGACCCAGTACTTC
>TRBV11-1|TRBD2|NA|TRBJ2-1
CASSLGLRRERYNEQFF
TGTGCCAGCAGCTTAGGTTTACGGCGGGAGAGATACAATGAGCAGTTCTTC
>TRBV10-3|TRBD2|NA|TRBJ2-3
CAIRAGEGDTQYF
TGTGCCATCAGAGCGGGAGAGGGAGATACGCAGTATTTT
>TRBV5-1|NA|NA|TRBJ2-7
CASSLAQGGAYEQYF
TGCGCCAGCAGCTTGGCACAGGGTGGAGCCTACGAGCAGTACTTC
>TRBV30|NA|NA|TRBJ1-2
CAWSPDSYNYGYTF
TGTGCCTGGTCTCCGGACTCATATAACTATGGCTACACCTTC
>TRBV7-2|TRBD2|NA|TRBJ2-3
CASSFSLAGTDTQYF
TGTGCCAGCAGCTTTTCCCTAGCGGGCACAGATACGCAGTATTTT
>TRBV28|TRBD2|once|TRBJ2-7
CASSLPGGGRYEQYF
TGTGCCAGCAGTTTACCCGGGGGGGGGCGCTACGAGCAGTACTTC
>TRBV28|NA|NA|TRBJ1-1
CASSFQGNTEAFF
TGTGCCAGCAGTTTTCAGGGGAACACTGAAGCTTTCTTT
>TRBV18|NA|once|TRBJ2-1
CASSPGGDEQFF
TGTGCCAGCTCACCAGGCGGGGATGAGCAGTTCTTC
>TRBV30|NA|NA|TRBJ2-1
CAWRRGASEQFF
TGTGCCTGGAGGCGAGGCGCCAGCGAGCAGTTCTTC
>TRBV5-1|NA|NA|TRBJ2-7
CASSFRTSLDEQYF
TGCGCCAGCAGCTTCCGGACAAGTTTAGACGAGCAGTACTTC
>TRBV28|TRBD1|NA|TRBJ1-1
CASRPRDRFNTEAFF
TGTGCCAGCAGACCCAGGGACAGGTTTAACACTGAAGCTTTCTTT
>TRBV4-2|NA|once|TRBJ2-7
CASSQEVSGHEQYF
TGTGCCAGCAGCCAGGAGGTCAGCGGCCACGAGCAGTACTTC
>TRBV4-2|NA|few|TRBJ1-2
CASSQDRGQSYGYTF
TGTGCCAGCAGCCAAGACCGCGGACAGAGCTATGGCTACACCTTC
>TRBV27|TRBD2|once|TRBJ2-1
CASSLEAWLAGVNEQFF
TGTGCCAGCAGTTTAGAAGCGTGGCTAGCGGGAGTCAATGAGCAGTTCTTC
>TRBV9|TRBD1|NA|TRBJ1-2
CASSAGQVYGYTF
TGTGCCAGCAGCGCCGGACAGGTCTATGGCTACACCTTC
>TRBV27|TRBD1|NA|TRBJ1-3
CASSSIGTGHDTIYF
TGTGCCAGCAGTTCGATTGGGACAGGGCATGACACCATATATTTT
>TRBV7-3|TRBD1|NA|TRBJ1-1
CASSSQGDTEAFF
TGTGCCAGCAGCTCACAGGGGGACACTGAAGCTTTCTTT
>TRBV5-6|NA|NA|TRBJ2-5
CASSSTVEGGRETQYF
TGTGCCAGCAGCTCTACGGTTGAAGGAGGCAGAGAGACCCAGTACTTC
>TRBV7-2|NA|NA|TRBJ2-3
CASSLGGRTDTQYF
TGTGCCAGCAGCTTAGGTGGGCGCACAGATACGCAGTATTTT
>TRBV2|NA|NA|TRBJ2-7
CASSEGSPSYEQYF
TGTGCCAGCAGTGAAGGCAGTCCAAGCTACGAGCAGTACTTC
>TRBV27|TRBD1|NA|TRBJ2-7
CASRPTGQGSYEQYF
TGTGCCAGCAGGCCAACGGGACAGGGCTCCTACGAGCAGTACTTC
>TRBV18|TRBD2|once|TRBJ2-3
CASSPRTTSGSTTDTQYF
TGTGCCAGCTCACCCCGCACGACTAGCGGGTCTACCACAGATACGCAGTATTTT
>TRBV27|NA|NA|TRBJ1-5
CASSLGRGNQPQHF
TGTGCCAGCAGTTTAGGTCGGGGAAATCAGCCCCAGCATTTT
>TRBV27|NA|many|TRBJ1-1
CASSFYGTDAFF
TGTGCCAGCAGTTTTTATGGGACTGACGCTTTCTTT
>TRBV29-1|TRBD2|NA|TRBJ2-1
CSVIYPAGAFEQFF
TGCAGCGTTATTTATCCAGCGGGAGCCTTTGAGCAGTTCTTC
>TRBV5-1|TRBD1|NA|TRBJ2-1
CASSLGQGHNEQFF
TGCGCCAGCAGCTTGGGACAGGGTCACAATGAGCAGTTCTTC
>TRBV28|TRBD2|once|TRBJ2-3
CASSLLLAGETDTQYF
TGTGCCAGCAGTTTATTGCTAGCGGGAGAAACAGATACGCAGTATTTT
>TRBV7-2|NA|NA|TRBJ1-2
CASSLGGSVYGYTF
TGTGCCAGCAGCTTAGGTGGCAGTGTCTATGGCTACACCTTC
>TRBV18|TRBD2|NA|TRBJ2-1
CASSPPRTSGERNNEQFF
TGTGCCAGCTCACCACCTCGGACTAGCGGAGAACGGAACAATGAGCAGTTCTTC